These 5 T cell receptor beta chains originate from one sample sequenced in a study of brain T cells in children with intractable seizures (dated by TCRdb to the early 2020s). The time point tag for this specimen amounts to: blood from clinic visit 5 months post-surgery; TSC patient then seizure free. To prepare the library, the immunoSEQ multiplex PCR assay was applied. Drawn from immuneACCESS, this table holds only the in-frame rearrangements with V and J called that TCRdb kept. Clones are partly lost; checked studies trace under half to an unresolved V gene and leave the rest unexplained. A total of 340,000 or so clones appear in this sample, over 90% of them only once. The leading ten clones occupy 5.7% of the sample. The material sequenced was peripheral blood, taken roughly 5 months after surgery. These receptor sequences come from a boy less than two years old with tuberous sclerosis and intractable seizures.

The chain is built from TRBV7-9 and TRBJ2-7, with D possibly called TRBD1 or TRBD2 (5 bases each). In germline, CDR1 is SEHNR, CDR2 FQNEAQ (reference sequence). CDR3 length: 16 residues. V lost 2 bases to trimming and J lost 2 bases, with 16 bases between them. The CDR3 DNA is TGTGCCAGCAGCTTATTAACGACGGGGCACCCCTACGAGCAGTACTTC. Protein product: CASSLLTTGHPYEQYF. The variable domain in full, completed from reference TRBV7-9 and TRBJ2-7, reads DTGVSQNPRHKITKRGQNVTFRCDPISEHNRLYWYRQTLGQGPEFLTYFQNEAQLEKSRLLSDRFSAERPKGSFSTLEIQRTEQGDSAMYLCASSLLTTGHPYEQYFGPGTRLTVT.

This chain links TRBV11-2 with TRBJ2-2; 9 positions match TRBD2. The V gene end was trimmed by 5 bases and the J gene end by 3 bases; junction bases not matched to a gene: 13. CDR1 is SGHAT and CDR2 is FQNNGV in the germline V gene. This CDR3 is built from 18 residues. The CDR3, as DNA: TGTGCCAGCAGCCCTTGGACTAGCGCCCTCCAGGACACCGGGGAGCTGTTTTTT. Translated, it gives CASSPWTSALQDTGELFF.

The chain is built from TRBV5-1 and TRBJ1-6, with D unclear. The CDR3 length is 15 residues. Germline V gene data show CDR1 as SGHRS and CDR2 as YFSETQ. Trimming pared 5 bases from V and 6 bases from J, leaving 15 bases between. The CDR3 spells CASSRTEMSNSPLHF. CDR3 nucleotide sequence: TGCGCCAGCAGTAGAACAGAAATGAGTAATTCACCCCTCCACTTT.

The chain has TRBV5-4 and TRBJ1-1; no firm D call. The V end lost 4 bases, the J end lost 0 bases, and 7 bases lay between the germline ends. This CDR3 has 13 amino acids. CDR1 is SGHNT, CDR2 YYREEE, per germline (reference sequence). CDR3 in DNA: TGTGCCAGCAGCCCGAGGGTGAACACTGAAGCTTTCTTT. Translated: CASSPRVNTEAFF.

The rearrangement joins TRBV7-9 to TRBJ1-4, with a possible D match to TRBD1 (5 bases). From germline, CDR1 is SEHNR and CDR2 FQNEAQ (reference sequence). CDR3 size: 15 residues. V was shortened by 5 bases and J by 10 bases, with 20 bases between the two germline ends. The DNA of the CDR3 is TGTGCCAGCAGCCAAGGGTTTCTCGGGACTGCAAAACTGTTTTTT. This codes for CASSQGFLGTAKLFF.